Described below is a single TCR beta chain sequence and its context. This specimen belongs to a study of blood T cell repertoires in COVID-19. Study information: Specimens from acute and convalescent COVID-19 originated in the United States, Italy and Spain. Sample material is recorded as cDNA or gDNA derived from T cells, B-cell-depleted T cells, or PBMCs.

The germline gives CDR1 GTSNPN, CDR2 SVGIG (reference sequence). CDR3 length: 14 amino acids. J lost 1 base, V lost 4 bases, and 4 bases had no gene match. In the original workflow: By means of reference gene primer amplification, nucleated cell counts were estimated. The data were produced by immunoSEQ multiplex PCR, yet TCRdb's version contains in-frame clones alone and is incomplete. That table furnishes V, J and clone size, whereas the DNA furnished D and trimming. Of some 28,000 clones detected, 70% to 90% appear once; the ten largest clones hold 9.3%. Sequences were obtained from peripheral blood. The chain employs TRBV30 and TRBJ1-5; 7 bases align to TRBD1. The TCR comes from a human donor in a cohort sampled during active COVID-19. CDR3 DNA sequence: TGTGCCTGGACCGCACAGGGGAGCAATCAGCCCCAGCATTTT. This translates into CAWTAQGSNQPQHF.